The text below deals with one TCR beta chain. The antigen remains undetermined. This sample was included in a study of naive and memory T cell subsets. The SP2 primer and nested alpha and beta constant region primers amplified ligated cDNA in four rounds. Via MiXCR, TCRdb re-called the 5' RACE reads, giving one row per CDR3 protein. In the table there are some 60,000 distinct CDR3 sequences, 6% to 8% of which are singletons. Findings and caveats of the study: Potentially, T cell activation and differentiation skew this RNA-based measurement.

This CDR3 is built from 15 residues. Germline V gene data show CDR1 as MGHRA and CDR2 as YSYEKL. With 0 bases removed from V and 4 bases from J, the gap between germline ends came to 7 bases. An oligonucleotide containing a UMI was ligated to the 3' end of TCR cDNA. Adult healthy volunteers gave 2.5 ml peripheral blood for whole-blood RNA. Cells were not sorted; total RNA input targeted about 1 to 1000 ng. The chain is built from TRBV4-1 and TRBJ1-6, with unresolved D. This TCR was sampled from a female donor in good health. The CDR3 sequence is CASSQDNLYNSPLHF. In DNA, the CDR3 is TGCGCCAGCAGCCAAGATAACCTGTATAATTCACCCCTCCACTTT.